This T cell receptor (beta chain) derives from a study of T cell responses to AZD1222 COVID-19 vaccine. The data were produced by immunoSEQ multiplex PCR, yet TCRdb's version contains in-frame clones alone and is incomplete. The sample lists more than 85,000 clones, approximately 88% occurring once. This CDR3 is built from 12 residues. The germline CDR1 and CDR2 sequences are SQVTM and ANQGSEA. Deletions cut 7 bases from V and 1 base from J, with 10 bases between. A single count supports this clone. This clonotype was sampled from an adult in good health. The J gene is TRBJ1-1, the V gene TRBV29-1; possibly TRBD1 for D (6 bases). The sequences come from peripheral blood, collected on day 0 of AZD1222 vaccination. In DNA, the CDR3 is TGCAGCGCCCAGGGGAAGAACACTGAAGCTTTCTTT. Protein product: CSAQGKNTEAFF.